The next 20 T cell receptor beta chains were all read from a single sample in a study of T cell responses to AZD1222 COVID-19 vaccine. The assay was immunoSEQ multiplex PCR, and TCRdb's table has in-frame clones only and misses some. The data show around 180,000 clones, over 80% seen once. The sample in question was peripheral blood, obtained on day 0 of AZD1222 vaccination. All receptors derive from an adult in good health.

The chain has TRBV9 and TRBJ2-1; D is possibly TRBD1 or TRBD2 (5 bases each). Per the germline V gene, CDR1 is SGDLS and CDR2 is YYNGEE. Trimming removed 2 bases at V and 2 bases at J, with 8 bases between. The CDR3 loop spans 14 amino acids. In nucleotides, the CDR3 is TGTGCCAGCAGCGTGGGGCGGGCCTACAATGAGCAGTTCTTC. The encoded protein is CASSVGRAYNEQFF.

This clone was observed a single time. The chain links TRBV30 to TRBJ1-2, with D possibly TRBD1 on 6 matching bases. Germline V gene sequence: CDR1 GTSNPN, CDR2 SVGIG (reference sequence). Trimming pared 3 bases from V and 2 bases from J, leaving 16 bases between. The CDR3 is 15 amino acids. DNA of the CDR3: TGTGCCTGGAGCGGGGGTGGGGGCTTCAACTATGGCTACACCTTC. This gives the protein CAWSGGGGFNYGYTF.

The chain links TRBV4-1 to TRBJ2-7; unclear D gene. V lost 0 bases, J lost 4 bases, and 7 bases lay in between. CDR3 size: 13 residues. Germline V gene data show CDR1 as MGHRA and CDR2 as YSYEKL. The CDR3 protein is CASSQEVGYEQYF. In DNA form, the CDR3 reads TGCGCCAGCAGCCAAGAGGTGGGGTACGAGCAGTACTTC.

As regards this clone: Different DNA sequences within this sample yield the same CDR3. This chain links TRBV5-1 with TRBJ1-1; TRBD1 might be the D (5 bases). Trimming stripped 0 bases from V and 5 bases from J, with 11 bases between. Germline CDR1 reads SGHRS; CDR2 reads YFSETQ. This CDR3 has 14 residues. The CDR3: CASSLAGGYTEAFF. The CDR3 DNA reads TGCGCCAGCAGCTTGGCGGGGGGGTATACTGAAGCTTTCTTT.

The chain couples TRBV7-9 to TRBJ2-5, with D unclear. This CDR3 is 13 amino acids long. V lost 4 bases and J 2 bases, leaving 8 bases between the germline ends. Germline V gene sequence: CDR1 SEHNR, CDR2 FQNEAQ (reference sequence). The CDR3 region is CASSWVGQETQYF. CDR3 DNA sequence: TGTGCCAGCAGCTGGGTTGGACAAGAGACCCAGTACTTC. Combining the CDR3 with reference TRBV7-9 and TRBJ2-5 gives the whole variable domain DTGVSQNPRHKITKRGQNVTFRCDPISEHNRLYWYRQTLGQGPEFLTYFQNEAQLEKSRLLSDRFSAERPKGSFSTLEIQRTEQGDSAMYLCASSWVGQETQYFGPGTRLLVL.

This sequence joins TRBV6-5 and TRBJ2-3; no clear D gene. This CDR3 contains 15 residues. CDR1 is MNHEY, CDR2 SVGAGI, per germline. Trimming removed 5 bases at V and 2 bases at J, with 14 bases between. The CDR3 sequence is CASSIDGLFTDTQYF. CDR3 DNA: TGTGCCAGCAGTATAGACGGGCTATTCACAGATACGCAGTATTTT.

The V call is TRBV4-2, the J call TRBJ2-7; 8 positions match TRBD2. The CDR3 has 14 amino acids. V gave up 0 bases and J gave up 4 bases; unmatched junction bases: 2. Germline lookup yields CDR1 LGHNA and CDR2 YNFKEQ. CDR3 bases: TGTGCCAGCAGCCAAGAGCGGGGGGCGTACGAGCAGTACTTC. This sequence encodes CASSQERGAYEQYF.

The rearrangement joins TRBV30 to TRBJ2-3; TRBD2 matches at 15 bases. CDR1 GTSNPN and CDR2 SVGIG come from the germline V gene (reference sequence). This CDR3 has 15 amino acids. Germline trimming cut 8 bases from V and 6 bases from J; bases unmatched to any gene: 9. The CDR3 DNA is TGTGCCGCCGAAACCGGGACTAGCGGGAGGGATACGCAGTATTTT. It codes for CAAETGTSGRDTQYF.

The genes are TRBV25-1 and TRBJ1-6; TRBD1 might be the D (6 bases). Germline CDR1 MGHDK, CDR2 SYGVNS. Trimming took 6 bases from V and 10 from J, leaving 19 bases between them. The CDR3 has 15 amino acids. The CDR3 sequence is CASSGMQGRSSPLHF. For the CDR3, the DNA is TGTGCCAGCAGCGGAATGCAGGGGAGGAGCTCACCCCTCCACTTT.

The chain joins TRBV19 to TRBJ2-1; possible D gene TRBD2, 5 bases. Germline values: CDR1 LNHDA, CDR2 SQIVND (reference sequence). Trimming cost V 6 bases and J 5 bases, with 14 bases left between them. This CDR3 comprises 14 residues. In DNA, the CDR3 is TGTGCCAGTAGCCGAGGACTGGATCACAATGAGCAGTTCTTC. As protein: CASSRGLDHNEQFF.

This chain uses TRBV3-1 (or the pseudogene TRBV3-2) with TRBJ1-4; D not resolved. The CDR3 contains 15 residues. CDR1 is LGHDT and CDR2 is YNNKEL in the germline V gene (reference sequence). The ends were cut back, 1 base at V and 10 bases at J, with 16 bases in the middle. The CDR3 is CASSQVSDGSGKLFF. The DNA of the CDR3 is TGTGCCAGCAGCCAAGTGTCCGACGGCTCGGGAAAACTGTTTTTT.

This sequence joins TRBV19 and TRBJ1-3, with TRBD1 matching over 9 bases. The CDR3 sequence is 17 residues long. Germline CDR1 LNHDA, CDR2 SQIVND (reference sequence). V shed 7 bases, J shed 2 bases, and the junction held 12 bases outside the gene matches. The CDR3 DNA reads TGTGCCAGTACCGACAGGGGGGCTTCTTCAACTGGAAACACCATATATTTT. The encoded protein is CASTDRGASSTGNTIYF.

The chain has TRBV27 and TRBJ1-1, with TRBD1 as a possible D gene (5 bases). This CDR3 spans 13 amino acids. The V gene lost 3 bases and the J gene lost 1 base, with 6 bases spanning the gap. Germline values: CDR1 MNHEY, CDR2 SMNVEV (reference sequence). Written as DNA, the CDR3 is TGTGCCAGCAGTTTTGGGGGGAACACTGAAGCTTTCTTT. It codes for CASSFGGNTEAFF.

The chain couples TRBV30 to TRBJ2-5, with TRBD2 identical over 9 bases. The V gene's germline CDR1 is GTSNPN and CDR2 SVGIG (reference sequence). V was pared by 2 bases and J by 5 bases, with 9 bases of the junction left unmatched. The CDR3 extends over 15 amino acids. For the CDR3, the DNA is TGTGCCTGGAGTAGAGGAGCGGGGGGCGAGGAGACCCAGTACTTC. Translating gives CAWSRGAGGEETQYF.

V gene TRBV19 combines with J gene TRBJ1-5, with a possible D match to TRBD1 (5 bases). Germline CDR1 and CDR2: LNHDA and SQIVND (reference sequence). This CDR3 region has 16 residues. V lost 8 bases and J lost 3, with 20 bases in between. CDR3 protein: CASRSGRAGNNQPQHF. The CDR3 nucleotides are TGTGCCAGTCGGTCGGGCAGGGCGGGTAACAATCAGCCCCAGCATTTT.

V is TRBV6-5 and J is TRBJ1-2; the D is unclear. Germline V gene sequence: CDR1 MNHEY, CDR2 SVGAGI. Deletions cut 7 bases from V and 4 bases from J, with 19 bases between. The CDR3 runs to 15 residues. CDR3 loop: CASIEVSARGYGYTF. CDR3 nucleotide sequence: TGTGCCAGCATCGAGGTGTCGGCGCGGGGCTATGGCTACACCTTC.

The chain joins TRBV12-5 to TRBJ1-6; tentatively, D is TRBD1 (6 bases). CDR1 and CDR2 from the germline V gene are LGHNT and FRNRAP. CDR3 length: 16 residues. V was pared by 2 bases and J by 7 bases, with 15 bases between. CDR3 amino acids: CASGLLGGQENSPLHF. DNA of the CDR3: TGTGCTAGTGGTTTGTTAGGGGGGCAGGAAAATTCACCCCTCCACTTT. Full variable domain (outside the CDR3, taken from reference TRBV12-5 and TRBJ1-6): DARVTQTPRHKVTEMGQEVTMRCQPILGHNTVFWYRQTMMQGLELLAYFRNRAPLDDSGMPKDRFSAEMPDATLATLKIQPSEPRDSAVYFCASGLLGGQENSPLHFGNGTRLTVT.

The genes are TRBV19 and TRBJ2-3; possibly TRBD1 for D (5 bases). The germline V gene has CDR1 LNHDA and CDR2 SQIVND (reference sequence). V dropped 6 bases and J dropped 0 bases, with 13 bases sitting between them. The CDR3 length is 15 residues. The CDR3 spells CASSYRLASTDTQYF. CDR3 nucleotide sequence: TGTGCCAGTAGCTACAGGCTCGCTAGCACAGATACGCAGTATTTT.

This chain connects TRBV12-3 or TRBV12-4 to TRBJ1-2; D is uncertain. This CDR3 has 11 residues. Trimming took 5 bases from V and 2 from J, leaving 3 bases between them. CDR3 in DNA: TGTGCCAGCAGTATAAACTATGGCTACACCTTC. Translating gives CASSINYGYTF.

Concerning this clone itself: One end of the junction varies from germline; a read error may be responsible. The chain joins TRBV7-7 to TRBJ2-1; D is possibly TRBD1 (6 bases). The germline V gene has CDR1 SSHAT and CDR2 FNYEAQ (reference sequence). The CDR3 is 13 amino acids. The CDR3, as DNA: TGTGCTAGCAGCCCCTCGACAGGCAATGAGCAGTTCTTC. This encodes CASSPSTGNEQFF.